Described below is a single T cell receptor (beta chain) sequence and its context. Its antigen is unknown. PCR was performed using 60 Vbeta and 13 Jbeta primers. Measured with immunoSEQ multiplex PCR; TCRdb has only the in-frame clones, and not every one. The data hold about 34,000 clones, with around nine tenths observed a single time. V lost 2 bases, J lost 4 bases, and 7 bases stayed unmatched. This CDR3 has 16 amino acids. Germline lookup yields CDR1 SQVTM and CDR2 ANQGSEA. The data originate from a study of cytomegalovirus exposure and HLA in healthy donors. Study summary: Earlier, roughly 120 million unique TCR beta sequences were recovered from around 190 million T cells by an analysis. Study results and limitations: In a later analysis, specific HLA alleles were associated with 15,000 to 20,000 TCR beta sequences at a 0.05 false discovery rate. Cytomegalovirus association was listed for roughly 160 TCR beta chains.

This TCR derives from a boy aged 5-17 years in good health and CMV-seronegative. V and J are TRBV29-1 and TRBJ2-2; 10 positions match TRBD1. The specimen sequenced was PBMCs. The CDR3 sequence is CSVEMGDRGLTGELFF. The CDR3 DNA reads TGCAGCGTTGAAATGGGGGACAGGGGACTCACCGGGGAGCTGTTTTTT.